This T cell receptor beta chain emerged from a study of blood T cell repertoires in COVID-19. For the study at large: Italy, Spain and the United States were the sources of the convalescent and acute COVID-19 samples. PBMCs, B-cell-depleted T cells, or T cells provided the cDNA or gDNA that made up the material.

This clone was observed a few times. Clones were sequenced by immunoSEQ multiplex PCR, and TCRdb holds only the in-frame ones, with some missing. The data show fewer than 30,000 clones, approximately 89% seen once. CDR1 is LNHDA, CDR2 SQIVND, per germline (reference sequence). V was pared by 7 bases and J by 4 bases, with 9 bases of the junction left unmatched. This CDR3 has 15 amino acids. Sequencing was performed on peripheral blood. The TCR comes from a man in his fifties or sixties with active COVID-19. The chain combines TRBV19 with TRBJ1-2; 10 bases line up with TRBD1. CDR3 bases: TGTGCCAGTAAGGTTGTGACAGGGGGCAGCTATGGCTACACCTTC. Its translation: CASKVVTGGSYGYTF.